This paragraph covers one T cell receptor beta chain sequence. No antigen is known for it. Germline-derived CDR1 and CDR2 are LNHDA and SQIVND (reference sequence). V lost 5 bases and J 8 bases, leaving 19 bases between the germline ends. The CDR3 consists of 16 residues. The entry originates in a study of siplizumab effects on memory and regulatory T cells. Study results and caveats: Controls showed an average of approximately 28% Treg-derived mappable alloreactive CD4+ clones, while siplizumab showed about 71%. In siplizumab cultures, the suppressive function of proliferating Tregs remained unconfirmed. Alloreactive sequences traceable to unstimulated CD4+ memory cells declined significantly under siplizumab.

Approximately 100,000 TCR templates underwent assay in each sample. Profiled with immunoSEQ multiplex PCR; TCRdb holds only in-frame clones, not every one. This table has 85,000 to 95,000 clones, 94% appearing once. The sequenced sample consisted of non-Treg CD4+ T cells sorted from blood. This TCR derives from a human donor in good health. The gene calls are TRBV19 and TRBJ1-6; D is unclear. CDR3 sequence (DNA): TGTGCCAGTAGTCGAAGCCGGGGAGGGTTTGATTCACCCCTCCACTTT. Encoded protein: CASSRSRGGFDSPLHF.